These 28 T cell receptor beta chains were all obtained from the same sample, sequenced in a study of cytomegalovirus exposure and HLA in healthy donors. PCR employed 60 Vbeta and 13 Jbeta primers. Data came from immunoSEQ multiplex PCR; TCRdb stores just in-frame clones and leaves some out. Its table lists around 100,000 clones. The sequencing sample was made of PBMCs. The receptors derive from a man in his forties in good health and CMV-seropositive.

The chain has TRBV2 and TRBJ1-1, with 8 bases fitting TRBD1. Germline V gives CDR1 SNHLY, CDR2 FYNNEI. The junction had 7 bases not matched to a gene; V was cut back by 6 bases and J by 1 base. The CDR3 is 15 residues long. CDR3 in DNA: TGTGCCAGCAGAGCAGGGGGCCGAGGGAACACTGAAGCTTTCTTT. It yields the protein CASRAGGRGNTEAFF.

Remarks on this clone: This same CDR3 is encoded by further DNA sequences in the sample. J is TRBJ2-2 and V is TRBV10-3; the match to TRBD1 covers 11 bases. With 6 bases clipped from V and 7 bases from J, the junction kept 4 bases outside the gene matches. Germline V gene lookup returns CDR1 ENHRY and CDR2 SYGVKD. This CDR3 comprises 14 residues. The chain's CDR3 is CAIRGQGASGELFF. The CDR3 DNA reads TGTGCCATCAGAGGACAGGGGGCGAGCGGGGAGCTGTTTTTT.

The CDR3 loop is CASSPGVGNYGYTF. DNA of the CDR3: TGTGCCAGCAGCCCAGGGGTTGGAAACTATGGCTACACCTTC. This chain connects TRBV5-8 to TRBJ1-2; possible D gene TRBD1, 6 bases. The V end was cut by 4 bases, the J end by 2 bases, with 12 bases between. CDR3 length: 14 residues. Germline lookup yields CDR1 SGHTS and CDR2 YDEGEE.

This rearrangement joins TRBV6-5 to TRBJ1-2; the D gene is possibly TRBD1 (6 bases). There are 14 residues in the CDR3. V gave up 2 bases and J gave up 7 bases, with 14 bases separating them. Germline V gene data show CDR1 as MNHEY and CDR2 as SVGAGI. CDR3 protein: CASSYLAGAGGYTF. CDR3 nucleotide sequence: TGTGCCAGCAGTTACCTGGCAGGGGCGGGTGGCTACACCTTC.

The chain joins TRBV28 to TRBJ2-3, with 14 bases that match TRBD2. After removal of 7 bases from V and 10 bases from J, the junction contained 10 bases not matched to a gene. From germline, CDR1 is MDHEN and CDR2 SYDVKM. The CDR3 runs to 15 residues. The CDR3 nucleotides are TGTGCCAGCATAACTCAGGGACTAGCGGGAGAGGCGCAGTATTTT. This encodes CASITQGLAGEAQYF.

The chain is built from TRBV27 and TRBJ2-7; 7 bases are a match to TRBD1. V was pared by 5 bases and J by 4 bases, with 2 bases of the junction left unmatched. CDR1 MNHEY and CDR2 SMNVEV come from the germline V gene (reference sequence). There are 12 residues in the CDR3. This chain's CDR3 is CASSNRGYEQYF. The CDR3 DNA follows: TGTGCCAGCAGTAACAGGGGTTACGAGCAGTACTTC.

The gene calls are TRBV6-1 and TRBJ2-3; 7 positions match TRBD1. With 6 bases clipped from V and 0 bases from J, the junction kept 6 bases outside the gene matches. The CDR3 sequence is 15 residues long. CDR1 is MNHNS and CDR2 is SASEGT in the germline V gene. The CDR3 is CASRPGQPSTDTQYF. The CDR3 DNA follows: TGTGCCAGCAGACCGGGACAGCCTAGCACAGATACGCAGTATTTT.

J is TRBJ1-4 and V is TRBV4-1; D gene uncertain. The CDR3 has 15 residues. Germline CDR1 reads MGHRA; CDR2 reads YSYEKL. V was clipped by 8 bases and J by 10 bases, with 23 bases between them. The CDR3 sequence: CASRYTSAAEGKLFF. The DNA for the CDR3 is TGCGCCAGCCGTTACACTTCCGCGGCCGAGGGAAAACTGTTTTTT.

V and J are TRBV6-4 and TRBJ2-7; 7 nucleotides line up with TRBD2. Losses at the gene ends were 6 bases for V and 3 bases for J; bases not matched to a gene: 8. The CDR3 runs to 14 residues. Germline lookup yields CDR1 MRHNA and CDR2 SNTAGT. Here the CDR3 DNA reads TGTGCCAGCAGACCCCCTCGGGGGGACTACGAGCAGTACTTC. Translation gives CASRPPRGDYEQYF.

This sequence joins TRBV5-8 and TRBJ1-1; D uncertain. The germline V gene has CDR1 SGHTS and CDR2 YDEGEE. This CDR3 has 17 amino acids. V lost 7 bases and J lost 0, with 22 bases in between. CDR3 residues: CASQPFSSEIMNTEAFF. In DNA form, the CDR3 reads TGTGCCAGCCAACCCTTTAGCTCGGAGATAATGAACACTGAAGCTTTCTTT.

The gene calls are TRBV14 and TRBJ2-3, with 7 bases lining up with TRBD2. The length of the CDR3 is 15 residues. Germline V gives CDR1 SGHDN, CDR2 FVKESK. V was pared by 2 bases and J by 0 bases, with 2 bases of the junction left unmatched. Here the CDR3 DNA reads TGTGCCAGCAGCCAACAACTAGCGAGCACAGATACGCAGTATTTT. Protein: CASSQQLASTDTQYF.

The chain employs TRBV4-2 and TRBJ2-2; 8 positions agree with TRBD2. Germline CDR1 LGHNA, CDR2 YNFKEQ. This CDR3 comprises 17 residues. Trimming at V came to 1 base and at J to 2 bases, leaving 6 bases not matched to a gene. CDR3 protein: CASSQALAAANTGELFF. The CDR3 nucleotides are TGTGCCAGCAGCCAAGCACTAGCGGCCGCCAACACCGGGGAGCTGTTTTTT.

The chain is built from TRBV27 and TRBJ2-3; 7 bases are shared with TRBD2. Germline loops: CDR1 MNHEY, CDR2 SMNVEV (reference sequence). CDR3 length: 15 amino acids. The trim removed 7 bases at V and 4 bases at J, leaving 11 bases unmatched. CDR3: CASTFRGRAADTQYF. CDR3 in DNA: TGTGCCAGCACCTTCCGAGGGAGGGCGGCAGATACGCAGTATTTT.

The rearrangement links TRBV7-3 to TRBJ2-2; 14 nucleotides agree with TRBD2. V gave up 0 bases and J gave up 0 bases; unmatched junction bases: 3. Germline V gene lookup returns CDR1 SGHTA and CDR2 FQGTGA. The CDR3 spans 19 residues. Here the CDR3 reads CASSLTGLAGETNTGELFF. CDR3 nucleotides: TGTGCCAGCAGCTTAACGGGACTAGCGGGAGAGACGAACACCGGGGAGCTGTTTTTT.

The chain is built from TRBV4-3 and TRBJ2-3, with 9 bases matching TRBD2. This CDR3 region has 17 residues. Germline values: CDR1 LGHNA, CDR2 YSLEER. With V trimmed by 0 bases and J by 2 bases, 6 bases remained unmatched. This CDR3 is CASSQELAGGITDTQYF. As DNA, the CDR3 is TGCGCCAGCAGCCAAGAATTGGCGGGAGGGATCACAGATACGCAGTATTTT.

The rearrangement links TRBV7-8 to TRBJ2-3; no reliable D call. The CDR3 sequence is 12 residues long. Per germline, CDR1 SGHVS and CDR2 FQNEAQ. V dropped 5 bases and J dropped 2 bases, with 5 bases sitting between them. This chain's CDR3 is CASSTNTDTQYF. CDR3 nucleotide sequence: TGTGCCAGCAGCACAAACACAGATACGCAGTATTTT.

The V call is TRBV28, the J call TRBJ2-5; 11 nucleotides match TRBD1. The trim removed 3 bases at V and 5 bases at J, leaving 5 bases unmatched. Per germline, CDR1 MDHEN and CDR2 SYDVKM. CDR3 length: 15 residues. CDR3 amino acids: CASSFGQGARETQYF. In DNA form, the CDR3 reads TGTGCCAGCAGTTTTGGACAGGGGGCCCGGGAGACCCAGTACTTC. Variable domain in full (rest from reference TRBV28 and TRBJ2-5): DVKVTQSSRYLVKRTGEKVFLECVQDMDHENMFWYRQDPGLGLRLIYFSYDVKMKEKGDIPEGYSVSREKKERFSLILESASTNQTSMYLCASSFGQGARETQYFGPGTRLLVL.

This sequence joins TRBV5-6 and TRBJ2-5, with D perhaps matching TRBD2 (5 bases). Germline values: CDR1 SGHDT, CDR2 YYEEEE. The CDR3 has 13 amino acids. V was shortened by 2 bases and J by 11 bases, with 16 bases between the two germline ends. DNA for the CDR3: TGTGCCAGCAGCTTTTCCGGGGTTCTAGCACAGTACTTC. Translating it yields CASSFSGVLAQYF.

The chain combines TRBV5-6 with TRBJ2-7; 7 bases agree with TRBD2. The V and J ends lost 3 bases and 2 bases, in that order; junction bases with no gene match: 5. Per germline, CDR1 SGHDT and CDR2 YYEEEE. The length of the CDR3 is 14 residues. The CDR3 loop reads CASSSGLRTYEQYF. CDR3 DNA: TGTGCCAGCAGCTCGGGACTAAGGACCTACGAGCAGTACTTC.

The chain carries TRBV6-5 and TRBJ1-4; D gene uncertain. Germline V gives CDR1 MNHEY, CDR2 SVGAGI. V was trimmed by 11 bases and J by 3 bases, leaving 16 bases between them. This CDR3 region has 14 residues. The CDR3 bases are TGTGCCGTAAAACCAGGTTTTGCTAATGAAAAACTGTTTTTT. Residues: CAVKPGFANEKLFF.

V and J are TRBV6-5 and TRBJ1-1; D call uncertain. V dropped 0 bases and J dropped 1 base, with 9 bases sitting between them. CDR1 and CDR2 from the germline V gene are MNHEY and SVGAGI. The CDR3 contains 15 residues. CDR3 protein: CASSYSQLQNTEAFF. The CDR3 DNA reads as TGTGCCAGCAGTTACTCACAGCTTCAGAACACTGAAGCTTTCTTT.

The V gene is TRBV5-1, the J gene TRBJ2-7; TRBD2 agrees at 9 bases. The V segment lost 4 bases and the J segment 4 bases; nucleotides outside the gene matches: 6. This CDR3 is built from 14 residues. CDR1 and CDR2 (germline): SGHRS, YFSETQ. The CDR3 loop reads CASSTGLALYEQYF. DNA for the CDR3: TGCGCCAGCAGCACCGGACTAGCGCTGTACGAGCAGTACTTC. Together with reference TRBV5-1 and TRBJ2-7, the CDR3 gives the full variable domain: KAGVTQTPRYLIKTRGQQVTLSCSPISGHRSVSWYQQTPGQGLQFLFEYFSETQRNKGNFPGRFSGRQFSNSRSEMNVSTLELGDSALYLCASSTGLALYEQYFGPGTRLTVT.

The gene calls are TRBV15 and TRBJ2-7, with D maybe TRBD2 (5 bases). Germline V lookup: CDR1 LNHNV, CDR2 YYDKDF (reference sequence). CDR3 length: 16 residues. Trimming took 4 bases from V and 0 from J, leaving 16 bases between them. CDR3 coding DNA: TGTGCCACCAGCACCATGTGGTCTGCGGGCTCCTACGAGCAGTACTTC. Translated, it gives CATSTMWSAGSYEQYF.

The chain uses TRBV6-1 and TRBJ2-7; TRBD2 matches 9 bases. This CDR3 has 14 residues. V lost 3 bases and J lost 6; bases outside the gene matches: 6. Per the germline V gene, CDR1 is MNHNS and CDR2 is SASEGT. CDR3: CASSEVPSGTEQYF. For the CDR3, the DNA is TGTGCCAGCAGTGAGGTCCCTAGCGGGACCGAGCAGTACTTC.

The chain couples TRBV6-4 to TRBJ2-3, with 8 bases that match TRBD2. Trimming removed 5 bases from V and 5 bases from J; junction bases left unmatched: 12. Germline values: CDR1 MRHNA, CDR2 SNTAGT. The CDR3 extends over 16 amino acids. CDR3 residues: CASSPKGAGEVDTQYF. The CDR3 DNA reads TGTGCCAGCAGTCCCAAAGGAGCGGGAGAGGTAGATACGCAGTATTTT.

The chain has TRBV5-6 and TRBJ2-3, with D possibly TRBD1 on 5 matching bases. Germline V gene lookup returns CDR1 SGHDT and CDR2 YYEEEE. The length of the CDR3 is 18 residues. Trimming left V 2 bases short and J 1 base short, with 20 bases between. The CDR3 sequence is CASSFASSAGFGTDTQYF. The DNA for the CDR3 is TGTGCCAGCAGCTTCGCTTCATCAGCAGGGTTCGGCACAGATACGCAGTATTTT.

The chain uses TRBV19 and TRBJ2-3; D is perhaps TRBD2 (6 bases). CDR3 length: 15 residues. V was pared by 6 bases and J by 0 bases, with 13 bases between. Germline V gene sequence: CDR1 LNHDA, CDR2 SQIVND (reference sequence). This chain's CDR3 is CASSLGSGSTDTQYF. DNA of the CDR3: TGTGCCAGTAGCCTAGGGAGCGGGAGCACAGATACGCAGTATTTT.

Written as DNA, the CDR3 is TGTGCCAATCTGCGAGGGCTCCCTCGCGAGCAGTACTTC. Its translation is CANLRGLPREQYF. V is TRBV9 and J is TRBJ2-7; the D gene is possibly TRBD2 (5 bases). Germline V gene sequence: CDR1 SGDLS, CDR2 YYNGEE. Trimming stripped 9 bases from V and 6 bases from J, with 19 bases between. The CDR3 runs 13 residues.